The present T cell receptor beta chain was sequenced within a study of blood T cell repertoires in COVID-19. About the research overall: Sample material is recorded as cDNA or gDNA derived from T cells, B-cell-depleted T cells, or PBMCs.

Using immunoSEQ multiplex PCR, the repertoire was profiled, and TCRdb retains in-frame clones only, with some absent. The repertoire holds some 48,000 clones, with around 83% as singletons. The ends were cut back, 5 bases at V and 5 bases at J, with 13 bases in the middle. The CDR3 totals 13 residues. Germline V gene data show CDR1 as SGDLS and CDR2 as YYNGEE. The chain carries TRBV9 and TRBJ1-2; possibly TRBD1 for D (6 bases). The sequence was obtained from a human donor with acute or convalescent COVID-19. The donor label of this sample is uncertain. The sequenced sample was peripheral blood. The CDR3 spells CASSTGGPYGYTF. The CDR3 bases are TGTGCCAGCAGTACCGGGGGGCCGTATGGCTACACCTTC.